This T cell receptor (beta chain) was identified during a study of T cell changes during pregnancy in multiple sclerosis. Sequencing was performed with immunoSEQ multiplex PCR; in TCRdb, only in-frame clones are kept and a portion is missing. The table records roughly 22,000 clones, 70% to 90% of them present only once. Looked up from germline, CDR1 is LNHDA and CDR2 is SQIVND (reference sequence). This CDR3 contains 17 residues. The V gene end was trimmed by 7 bases and the J gene end by 2 bases; junction bases not matched to a gene: 11. The TCR comes from a female donor in good health, enrolled as a control in a pregnancy study. V gene TRBV19 combines with J gene TRBJ1-5; TRBD1 aligns across 10 bases. Sequencing was performed on CD4+ T cells from peripheral blood mononuclear cells, taken in the first trimester of pregnancy. CDR3 coding DNA: TGTGCCAGTACCCTAGAGGGGACAGGGGTGGGCAATCAGCCCCAGCATTTT. It yields the protein CASTLEGTGVGNQPQHF.